Below, one T cell receptor (beta chain) is given with its context. This sample was taken from a study of T cells expressing NK-cell markers. This CDR3 comprises 17 residues. Germline CDR1 and CDR2: LNHNV and YYDKDF (reference sequence). TCR beta cDNA was made by 5'RACE template switching with UMIs. TCRdb reprocessed the 5' RACE reads and keeps a single row for each CDR3 protein, giving no DNA. There are 500,000 to 600,000 distinct CDR3 sequences in the sample, with approximately 3.6% held by the top ten. The chain employs TRBV15 and TRBJ2-2; TCRdb reports TRBD2, a call that lacks DNA to check it against. The sequence came from a man between 18 and 29 years old in good health. Source material: blood T cells: a sorted CD56 or NKG2C T cell subset, CD4+ or CD8+ T cells, or bulk PBMC T cells (not recorded which). CDR3 residues: CATSRRLAGLGTGELFF.